A single count supports the clone carrying this TCR beta chain. The junction shows a germline mismatch at one end, possibly a read error. These data are taken from a study of blood T cells in healthy people across ages. Next came a second PCR, run for about 6 to 11 cycles, which used a sample-barcoded 5' primer along with a J-beta primer mix. TCRdb used MiXCR to reprocess the 5' RACE reads, holding one entry per CDR3 protein. The table shows about 800,000 distinct CDR3 sequences, with 25% occurring only once. The sample was also linked to a second study, of T cells of mothers and their children.

The specimen sequenced was blood. The TCR sequence derives from a boy between 5 and 17 years old in good health.

In DNA, the CDR3 is TGTGCCAGCAGCTCCTCCGGGACAACGAATGAAAAACTGTTTTTT. It yields the protein CASSSSGTTNEKLFF. This sequence joins TRBV7-2 and TRBJ1-4; the D gene is possibly TRBD1 (6 bases). The CDR3 has 15 residues. The germline CDR1 and CDR2 sequences are SGHTA and FQGNSA.